The 26 T cell receptor beta chains listed next were all sequenced from one sample in a study of CD8+ T cells in alopecia areata. The authors extracted RNA and reverse transcribed it into cDNA as the sequencing template. This table comes from immunoSEQ multiplex PCR, and its TCRdb copy is limited to in-frame clones, with some not included. Altogether 98,000 or so clones are present, approximately 63% being singletons, with the ten largest covering around a fifth. Sequenced: CD8+ T cells sorted from blood. The receptor set was obtained from a human donor in good health.

The chain links TRBV11-2 to TRBJ2-3; D gene unclear. In germline, CDR1 is SGHAT, CDR2 FQNNGV. This CDR3 contains 13 residues. Trimming stripped 5 bases from V and 4 bases from J, with 10 bases between. In DNA, the CDR3 is TGTGCCAGCAGCCACCAAGGTGCAGATACGCAGTATTTT. Its translation is CASSHQGADTQYF.

The V call is TRBV9, the J call TRBJ1-2, with 7 bases aligning to TRBD1. The junction had 7 bases not matched to a gene; V was cut back by 4 bases and J by 1 base. The CDR3 length is 15 residues. The V gene's germline CDR1 is SGDLS and CDR2 YYNGEE. Written as DNA, the CDR3 is TGTGCCAGCAGCTTATGGGACAGCGTTAACTATGGCTACACCTTC. This translates into CASSLWDSVNYGYTF.

A few counts support this clone. The rearrangement uses TRBV10-3 and TRBJ1-1; a weak D match, TRBD1 (5 bases). Per the germline V gene, CDR1 is ENHRY and CDR2 is SYGVKD. The CDR3 loop spans 15 amino acids. Trimming took off 6 bases at V and 1 base at J, with 15 bases between the two ends. The CDR3 DNA sequence: TGTGCCATCAGGACAATTAGGGGACGGAACACTGAAGCTTTCTTT. Its translation: CAIRTIRGRNTEAFF.

CDR3 bases: TGTGCCAGCAGATCCGGGACACATACTACCTACGAGCAGTACTTC. Its protein product is CASRSGTHTTYEQYF. This chain links TRBV7-9 with TRBJ2-7, with D tentatively TRBD1 (6 bases). This CDR3 has 15 residues. The V gene lost 6 bases and the J gene lost 2 bases, with 17 bases spanning the gap. Looked up from germline, CDR1 is SEHNR and CDR2 is FQNEAQ (reference sequence).

This chain uses TRBV29-1 with TRBJ2-5; the D is unclear. CDR1 is SQVTM and CDR2 is ANQGSEA in the germline V gene. V lost 0 bases to trimming and J lost 0 bases, with 17 bases between them. CDR3 size: 17 residues. The DNA of the CDR3 is TGCAGCGTTGAAGATAAGAGAGACATTATGTACCAAGAGACCCAGTACTTC. As protein: CSVEDKRDIMYQETQYF.

The rearrangement joins TRBV23-1 to TRBJ1-2, with a tentative D call TRBD1 (5 bases). TRBV23-1 carries the ORF label, with uncertain function. CDR3 size: 13 residues. Trimming stripped 3 bases from V and 8 bases from J, with 13 bases between. The chain's CDR3 is CASSHSNGGGYTF. The CDR3 coding sequence is TGCGCCAGCAGTCATTCGAACGGGGGGGGCTACACCTTC.

This clone was counted only a few times. J is TRBJ1-1 and V is TRBV12-5; a weak D match, TRBD1 (5 bases). The germline CDR1 and CDR2 sequences are LGHNT and FRNRAP. CDR3 size: 11 residues. Trimming shortened V by 8 bases and J by 11 bases, and 15 bases separated the two germline ends. The CDR3 protein is CASRGGYEAFF. DNA for the CDR3: TGTGCTAGTCGGGGCGGGTACGAGGCTTTCTTT.

This sequence joins TRBV15 and TRBJ2-7, with 7 bases matching TRBD2. The CDR3 sequence is 17 residues long. Germline V gene sequence: CDR1 LNHNV, CDR2 YYDKDF (reference sequence). The ends lost 5 bases at V and 3 bases at J; junction bases unmatched: 16. The CDR3 reads CATSLRQRRGYIYEQYF. CDR3 nucleotides: TGTGCCACCAGCCTACGGCAGAGGCGGGGGTATATCTACGAGCAGTACTTC.

The V call is TRBV27, the J call TRBJ1-5; 10 positions match TRBD1. Trimming took 6 bases from V and 3 from J; bases not matched to a gene: 17. Germline V CDR1 and CDR2: MNHEY, SMNVEV (reference sequence). The CDR3 is made up of 19 amino acids. The CDR3 spells CASSFDLPGQGPHNQPQHF. In DNA form, the CDR3 reads TGTGCCAGCAGCTTCGACCTCCCGGGACAGGGGCCGCACAATCAGCCCCAGCATTTT.

This clone has more than one count but fewer than ten. The J gene is TRBJ1-4, the V gene TRBV16; D ambiguous. There are 14 residues in the CDR3. CDR1 and CDR2 from the germline V gene are KGHSY and FQNENV. Between the trimmed V and J ends, which lost 0 bases and 7 bases, there was a span of 9 bases. CDR3 protein: CASSQSLGSEKLFF. The DNA of the CDR3 is TGTGCCAGCAGCCAATCGCTGGGGAGTGAAAAACTGTTTTTT. The full variable domain, its missing parts supplied by reference TRBV16 and TRBJ1-4, is GEEVAQTPKHLVRGEGQKAKLYCAPIKGHSYVFWYQQVLKNEFKFLISFQNENVFDETGMPKERFSAKCLPNSPCSLEIQATKLEDSAVYFCASSQSLGSEKLFFGSGTQLSVL.

The V and J genes are TRBV9 and TRBJ1-5; possibly TRBD1 for D (6 bases). CDR1 and CDR2 (germline): SGDLS, YYNGEE. The V end was cut by 0 bases, the J end by 7 bases, with 14 bases between. The CDR3 runs 15 residues. DNA for the CDR3: TGTGCCAGCAGCGTAGGGGGGGCCCCGGACCAGCCCCAGCATTTT. It encodes CASSVGGAPDQPQHF.

In this sample, this clone turned up a few times. This chain connects TRBV7-9 to TRBJ1-1; 7 bases agree with TRBD1. After removal of 5 bases from V and 0 bases from J, the junction contained 12 bases not matched to a gene. The CDR3 extends over 17 amino acids. Germline V gene sequence: CDR1 SEHNR, CDR2 FQNEAQ (reference sequence). The DNA of the CDR3 is TGTGCCAGCAGCCCCCTGGACAGGCGGACAATGAACACTGAAGCTTTCTTT. It yields the protein CASSPLDRRTMNTEAFF.

The rearrangement uses TRBV30 and TRBJ2-1, with 9 bases identical to TRBD1. The germline V gene encodes CDR1 GTSNPN and CDR2 SVGIG (reference sequence). This CDR3 region has 16 residues. V was pared by 1 base and J by 4 bases, with 8 bases of the junction left unmatched. The CDR3 loop is CAWSGGVGQGYNEQFF. The CDR3 DNA reads as TGTGCCTGGAGTGGTGGTGTAGGACAGGGGTACAATGAGCAGTTCTTC.

J is TRBJ2-7 and V is TRBV10-3; perhaps D is TRBD1 or TRBD2 (5 bases each). Germline V gene lookup returns CDR1 ENHRY and CDR2 SYGVKD. This CDR3 is 15 amino acids long. The V and J ends lost 5 bases and 0 bases respectively, with 14 bases between them. This chain's CDR3 is CAISPGPMTSYEQYF. The CDR3 coding sequence is TGTGCCATCAGTCCGGGACCGATGACCTCCTACGAGCAGTACTTC.

The chain joins TRBV29-1 to TRBJ2-5; D uncertain. The DNA end is a closer match to TRBJ2-7, so the J assignment may be wrong. The CDR3 is 12 residues long. Germline V gene lookup returns CDR1 SQVTM and CDR2 ANQGSEA. The CDR3 DNA reads as TGCAGCGTTGTTCCTAGCTCCTACGAGCAGTACTTC. Translation: CSVVPSSYEQYF.

This sequence joins TRBV30 and TRBJ1-2; D unclear. CDR1 and CDR2 from the germline V gene are GTSNPN and SVGIG (reference sequence). V was pared by 5 bases and J by 5 bases, with 15 bases between. The CDR3 consists of 13 residues. CDR3 residues: CAWDPLAGYGYTF. In DNA form, the CDR3 reads TGTGCCTGGGACCCCCTCGCGGGTTATGGCTACACCTTC.

This clone was seen a handful of times. The chain couples TRBV29-1 to TRBJ1-2; no firm D call. Germline-derived CDR1 and CDR2 are SQVTM and ANQGSEA. This CDR3 is 10 amino acids long. With 5 bases removed from V and 7 bases from J, the gap between germline ends came to 8 bases. In DNA form, the CDR3 reads TGCAGCGTTTCACACCTTGGCTACACCTTC. This gives the protein CSVSHLGYTF.

The chain uses TRBV13 and TRBJ2-1; TRBD2 aligns across 7 bases. The V gene end was trimmed by 5 bases and the J gene end by 0 bases; junction bases not matched to a gene: 13. In germline, CDR1 is PRHDT, CDR2 FYEKMQ (reference sequence). CDR3 length equals 18 residues. The DNA of the CDR3 is TGTGCCAGCAGCCCGCCTGCTGGGACTACGAGCTCCTACAATGAGCAGTTCTTC. Amino acids: CASSPPAGTTSSYNEQFF. Based on the CDR3 plus reference TRBV13 and TRBJ2-1, the full variable domain is AAGVIQSPRHLIKEKRETATLKCYPIPRHDTVYWYQQGPGQDPQFLISFYEKMQSDKGSIPDRFSAQQFSDYHSELNMSSLELGDSALYFCASSPPAGTTSSYNEQFFGPGTRLTVL.

About this clone itself: At one end, the junction sequence differs from germline, possibly due to a read error. The J gene is TRBJ1-1, the V gene TRBV5-6; no definite D call. This CDR3 has 12 amino acids. CDR1 is SGHDT and CDR2 is YYEEEE in the germline V gene. CDR3 coding DNA: TGTGCCAGCAGCTTGGTGGGCAGAACCCGGCTCTTT. Translated: CASSLVGRTRLF.

The CDR3 protein is CASSFGGTEQFF. CDR3 coding DNA: TGTGCCAGCAGTTTTGGGGGCACTGAGCAGTTCTTC. The chain joins TRBV27 to TRBJ2-1, with D possibly TRBD1 on 6 matching bases. V lost 3 bases and J lost 9, with 9 bases in between. Germline CDR1 and CDR2: MNHEY and SMNVEV (reference sequence). The CDR3 runs 12 residues.

This rearrangement joins TRBV10-3 to TRBJ2-3, with D possibly being TRBD1 (5 bases). V was trimmed by 9 bases and J by 2 bases, leaving 12 bases between them. CDR1 ENHRY and CDR2 SYGVKD come from the germline V gene. The CDR3 has 13 amino acids. CDR3 in amino acids: CAMTDYNTDTQYF. In nucleotides, the CDR3 is TGTGCCATGACAGATTACAACACAGATACGCAGTATTTT.

The rearrangement joins TRBV15 to TRBJ2-4; TRBD1 matches at 11 bases. Per the germline V gene, CDR1 is LNHNV and CDR2 is YYDKDF (reference sequence). Trimming took 5 bases from V and 8 from J; bases not matched to a gene: 5. This CDR3 contains 14 residues. For the CDR3, the DNA is TGTGCCACCAGCCACTGGGACAGGGGGGACATTCAGTACTTC. This sequence encodes CATSHWDRGDIQYF.

The V call is TRBV4-2, the J call TRBJ2-7; TRBD2 aligns across 15 bases. Unmatched junction bases numbered 14, after V lost 0 bases and J lost 5 bases. The CDR3 loop spans 20 amino acids. Germline CDR1 is LGHNA and CDR2 is YNFKEQ. The CDR3 loop is CASSQDQRTSGGVGKNEQYF. CDR3 DNA sequence: TGTGCCAGCAGCCAAGATCAGAGGACTAGCGGGGGGGTCGGTAAGAACGAGCAGTACTTC.

With respect to this clone: One end of the junction does not line up with germline, which may come from a read error. In the same sample, other DNA sequences code for this CDR3. V is TRBV5-5 and J is TRBJ2-3; no firm D call. Germline CDR1 SGHKS, CDR2 YYEKEE (reference sequence). This CDR3 has 16 amino acids. CDR3 coding DNA: TGCGCCAGCAGCCAAGATCCTTGGCGGTACACAGATACGCAGTATTTT. As protein: CASSQDPWRYTDTQYF.

V usage is TRBV29-1 and J usage is TRBJ1-2, with 7 bases fitting TRBD1. The CDR3 runs to 11 residues. Germline lookup yields CDR1 SQVTM and CDR2 ANQGSEA. Trimming at V came to 4 bases and at J to 7 bases, leaving 3 bases not matched to a gene. CDR3 residues: CSVVGGIGYTF. The CDR3 DNA reads as TGCAGCGTTGTAGGGGGCATTGGCTACACCTTC. Variable domain in full (rest from reference TRBV29-1 and TRBJ1-2): SAVISQKPSRDICQRGTSLTIQCQVDSQVTMMFWYRQQPGQSLTLIATANQGSEATYESGFVIDKFPISRPNLTFSTLTVSNMSPEDSSIYLCSVVGGIGYTFGSGTRLTVV.

V gene TRBV4-1 combines with J gene TRBJ1-5; 11 bases match TRBD1. The germline V gene has CDR1 MGHRA and CDR2 YSYEKL. V was pared by 8 bases and J by 6 bases, with 9 bases of the junction left unmatched. There are 15 residues in the CDR3. CDR3 sequence: CASHPGQGARQPQHF. As DNA, the CDR3 is TGCGCCAGCCACCCCGGACAGGGGGCTCGTCAGCCCCAGCATTTT.